These 17 T cell receptor beta chains originate from one sample sequenced in a study of blood T cell repertoires in COVID-19. The repertoire was sequenced with immunoSEQ multiplex PCR; TCRdb's copy has only in-frame clones and lacks some. The sample contains 200,000 to 250,000 clones, 80% to 90% of which appear only once. The sequencing sample was made of PBMCs or T cells enriched from blood (not recorded which). These receptor sequences come from a woman in her 30s who had been exposed to COVID-19.

The chain combines TRBV19 with TRBJ2-1; 11 nucleotides align to TRBD2. Trimming removed 5 bases from V and 14 bases from J; junction bases left unmatched: 11. The germline CDR1 and CDR2 sequences are LNHDA and SQIVND (reference sequence). This CDR3 is 14 amino acids long. This CDR3 is CASSPQGATSGEFF. CDR3 bases: TGTGCCAGTAGTCCCCAGGGCGCGACTAGCGGGGAGTTCTTC.

This chain connects TRBV29-1 to TRBJ2-3, with 8 bases identical to TRBD1. Germline V gene lookup returns CDR1 SQVTM and CDR2 ANQGSEA. The V gene end was trimmed by 6 bases and the J gene end by 1 base; junction bases not matched to a gene: 3. The CDR3 spans 13 residues. CDR3 DNA sequence: TGCAGCGTCACAGGGGGAGGCACAGATACGCAGTATTTT. This translates into CSVTGGGTDTQYF.

V is TRBV27 and J is TRBJ2-7, with D hard to call. Germline V gives CDR1 MNHEY, CDR2 SMNVEV (reference sequence). The CDR3 is made up of 14 amino acids. The V and J ends lost 4 bases and 3 bases respectively, with 13 bases between them. The CDR3 sequence: CASSSGWSDYEQYF. The DNA for the CDR3 is TGTGCCAGCAGTTCCGGCTGGAGCGACTACGAGCAGTACTTC.

V is TRBV4-2 and J is TRBJ2-6; TRBD2 matches at 9 bases. J lost 0 bases, V lost 0 bases, and 0 bases had no gene match. Germline lookup yields CDR1 LGHNA and CDR2 YNFKEQ. The CDR3 length is 17 residues. This CDR3 reads CASSQETSGSGANVLTF. The CDR3 coding sequence is TGTGCCAGCAGCCAAGAGACTAGCGGCTCTGGGGCCAACGTCCTGACTTTC.

The V call is TRBV28, the J call TRBJ2-7; 7 positions match TRBD1. Per germline, CDR1 MDHEN and CDR2 SYDVKM. The ends lost 5 bases at V and 2 bases at J; junction bases unmatched: 6. The CDR3 is made up of 14 amino acids. This CDR3 is CASSPGTDAYEQYF. For the CDR3, the DNA is TGTGCCAGCAGTCCCGGGACAGATGCCTACGAGCAGTACTTC.

This clone was observed a handful of times. The genes are TRBV27 and TRBJ1-2; D ambiguous. The V end lost 4 bases, the J end lost 0 bases, and 9 bases lay between the germline ends. Germline CDR1 is MNHEY and CDR2 is SMNVEV (reference sequence). The CDR3 covers 14 residues. Written as DNA, the CDR3 is TGTGCCAGCAGTTCCCGAGGAGCTAACTATGGCTACACCTTC. Its protein is CASSSRGANYGYTF.

This clone has a single count. This chain joins TRBV5-1 and TRBJ2-1, with D perhaps TRBD2 (6 bases). This CDR3 comprises 14 residues. V was cut by 2 bases and J by 9 bases, with 15 bases left in between. The germline CDR1 and CDR2 sequences are SGHRS and YFSETQ. The CDR3 region has the DNA TGCGCCAGCAGCTTCTCTAGCGTATGGGGTGAGCAGTTCTTC. It yields the protein CASSFSSVWGEQFF.

The V gene is TRBV19, the J gene TRBJ1-2; 7 nucleotides line up with TRBD1. The CDR3 contains 13 residues. Germline V gene sequence: CDR1 LNHDA, CDR2 SQIVND (reference sequence). J lost 6 bases, V lost 6 bases, and 7 bases had no gene match. This CDR3 reads CASSHRGPNGYTF. The CDR3 DNA follows: TGTGCCAGTAGCCATAGGGGGCCCAATGGCTACACCTTC.

About this clone itself: The same CDR3 is also encoded by other DNA sequences in this sample. The chain uses TRBV18 and TRBJ1-5; D is perhaps TRBD1 (5 bases). V lost 1 base to trimming and J lost 1 base, with 8 bases between them. The CDR3 has 15 amino acids. CDR1 and CDR2 from the germline V gene are KGHSH and LQKENI. The CDR3: CASSPLGGSNQPQHF. The CDR3 nucleotides read TGTGCCAGCTCACCACTCGGGGGGAGCAATCAGCCCCAGCATTTT.

The chain joins TRBV9 to TRBJ1-6; D not resolved. The germline V and J ends were trimmed by 0 bases and 7 bases, with 11 bases remaining between them. The CDR3 is 15 residues long. Looked up from germline, CDR1 is SGDLS and CDR2 is YYNGEE. The CDR3 DNA reads as TGTGCCAGCAGCGTAGGGGAGGCGAACAATTCACCCCTCCACTTT. Protein: CASSVGEANNSPLHF.

This CDR3 reads CSVFTGFNQPQHF. The CDR3 DNA reads TGCAGCGTTTTCACAGGGTTCAATCAGCCCCAGCATTTT. The genes are TRBV29-1 and TRBJ1-5; a possible D gene is TRBD1 (6 bases). This CDR3 is 13 amino acids long. Trimming removed 5 bases at V and 3 bases at J, with 11 bases between. Per the germline V gene, CDR1 is SQVTM and CDR2 is ANQGSEA.

This clone appeared once. CDR3 in DNA: TGCGCCAGCAGCCAACCTACCCGATCCAGGGCCTCTGGGGCCAACGTCCTGACTTTC. It is translated as CASSQPTRSRASGANVLTF. This chain joins TRBV4-1 and TRBJ2-6, with D maybe TRBD1 (5 bases). CDR1 is MGHRA and CDR2 is YSYEKL in the germline V gene. The CDR3 runs to 19 residues. V lost 2 bases and J 0 bases, leaving 17 bases between the germline ends.

This rearrangement joins TRBV11-2 to TRBJ2-7; 7 bases line up with TRBD1. The V segment lost 5 bases and the J segment 6 bases; nucleotides outside the gene matches: 13. The CDR3 contains 15 residues. CDR1 is SGHAT, CDR2 FQNNGV, per germline. The CDR3 DNA reads TGTGCCAGCAGCAAGCAGGGGGATCAGAAAAGCGAGCAGTACTTC. It yields the protein CASSKQGDQKSEQYF.

This rearrangement joins TRBV10-2 to TRBJ2-7; TRBD1 might be the D (6 bases). Trimming removed 7 bases from V and 5 bases from J, with 21 bases in between. Looked up from germline, CDR1 is WSHSY and CDR2 is SAAADI. The CDR3 length is 15 residues. Written as DNA, the CDR3 is TGCGCCAGCAAAGAGGGGCCAGGGGATACGGACGAGCAGTACTTC. Protein product: CASKEGPGDTDEQYF.

The chain carries TRBV5-1 and TRBJ2-1; D is perhaps TRBD2 (6 bases). CDR1 SGHRS and CDR2 YFSETQ come from the germline V gene. V lost 3 bases, J lost 4 bases, and 17 bases lay in between. The CDR3 totals 16 residues. DNA for the CDR3: TGCGCCAGCAGCTCCTGGAGGGGACTTATATACAATGAGCAGTTCTTC. Translation: CASSSWRGLIYNEQFF.

The V and J genes are TRBV9 and TRBJ1-1; D gene uncertain. The CDR3 consists of 14 residues. V was trimmed by 0 bases and J by 1 base, leaving 7 bases between them. Germline loops: CDR1 SGDLS, CDR2 YYNGEE. Here the CDR3 reads CASSVEDWNTEAFF. The CDR3 DNA follows: TGTGCCAGCAGCGTAGAAGACTGGAACACTGAAGCTTTCTTT.

The J gene is TRBJ2-2, the V gene TRBV10-3; 9 nucleotides line up with TRBD2. Germline V gives CDR1 ENHRY, CDR2 SYGVKD. The CDR3 loop spans 15 amino acids. The trim removed 8 bases at V and 7 bases at J, leaving 11 bases unmatched. CDR3 DNA sequence: TGTGCCATCGAGTTCAGCGGGAGGATGCGCGGGGAGCTGTTTTTT. This translates into CAIEFSGRMRGELFF.